What follows are 3 T cell receptor beta chains derived from one specimen sequenced in a study of control samples from healthy donors and cancer patients. Profiled with immunoSEQ multiplex PCR; TCRdb holds only in-frame clones, not every one. The sample has 130,000 or so clones; roughly nine tenths are singletons. The sample consisted of blood. These receptors all come from a man aged 18 to 30 in good health.

This clone was seen only a few times. V is TRBV28 and J is TRBJ2-7; TRBD1 matches at 7 bases. This CDR3 is built from 14 residues. Germline V gene lookup returns CDR1 MDHEN and CDR2 SYDVKM. V dropped 10 bases and J dropped 5; count of bases not matched to a gene: 14. The CDR3 loop reads CATLGTVMDNEQYF. The CDR3 nucleotides read TGTGCCACCCTGGGGACAGTAATGGACAACGAGCAGTACTTC.

CDR3: CASREIGTGSYEQYF. In nucleotides, the CDR3 is TGTGCCAGCAGGGAAATTGGGACAGGGTCCTACGAGCAGTACTTC. The V and J genes are TRBV27 and TRBJ2-7, with 9 bases aligning to TRBD1. Trimming took 6 bases from V and 1 from J; bases not matched to a gene: 7. Germline CDR1 and CDR2: MNHEY and SMNVEV (reference sequence). This CDR3 comprises 15 residues.

CDR3 in amino acids: CATSEGQAYGYTF. The CDR3 DNA reads as TGTGCCACCAGTGAAGGACAGGCCTATGGCTACACCTTC. The gene calls are TRBV24-1 and TRBJ1-2, with 7 bases fitting TRBD1. Germline V CDR1 and CDR2: KGHDR, SFDVKD. Unmatched junction bases numbered 2, after V lost 4 bases and J lost 4 bases. This CDR3 region has 13 residues.